This T cell receptor (beta chain) was retrieved from a study of CD8+ T cells in alopecia areata. Study at large: In an open-label trial, patients got 5 to 10 mg tofacitinib twice daily. General observations from the study: With just one nonresponder, it is still uncertain whether baseline CD8+ expansion relates to response. Normal scalp had lower clonality than lesional scalp, with alopecia totalis/universalis lesions showing this most strongly.

Described treatment: oral pan-JAK inhibitor, 5-10 mg twice daily. CDR3 size: 16 residues. J was trimmed by 3 bases and V by 4 bases; bases with no gene match: 7. Germline V gives CDR1 MNHEY, CDR2 SVGAGI. Extraction and reverse transcription of RNA yielded cDNA as the sequencing template. Profiled with immunoSEQ multiplex PCR; TCRdb holds only in-frame clones, not every one. The data show over 120,000 clones, 54% seen once. The table lists this clone with a few counts. The antigen remains undetermined. This receptor was identified in a human donor with alopecia areata. The rearrangement links TRBV6-5 to TRBJ2-2; 8 bases are a match to TRBD2. The material was CD8+ T cells sorted from blood, obtained at week 4, from a patient treated with tofacitinib. The CDR3 region is CASSSPSGRDTGELFF. The CDR3 DNA sequence: TGTGCCAGCAGTTCCCCTTCCGGGAGGGACACCGGGGAGCTGTTTTTT.